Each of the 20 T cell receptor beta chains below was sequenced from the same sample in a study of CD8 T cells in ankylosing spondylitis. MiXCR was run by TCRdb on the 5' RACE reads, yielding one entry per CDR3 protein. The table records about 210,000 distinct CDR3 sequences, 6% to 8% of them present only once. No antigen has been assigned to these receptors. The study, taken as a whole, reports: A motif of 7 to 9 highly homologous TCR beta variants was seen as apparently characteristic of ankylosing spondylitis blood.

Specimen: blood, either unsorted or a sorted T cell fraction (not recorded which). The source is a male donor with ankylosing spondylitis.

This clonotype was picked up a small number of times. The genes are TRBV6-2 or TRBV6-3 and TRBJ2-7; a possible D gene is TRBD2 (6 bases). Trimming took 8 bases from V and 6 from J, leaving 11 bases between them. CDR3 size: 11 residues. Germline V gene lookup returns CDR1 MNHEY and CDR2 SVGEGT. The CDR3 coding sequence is TGTGCCAGCTGCAGCGGGCTCGAGCAGTACTTC. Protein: CASCSGLEQYF.

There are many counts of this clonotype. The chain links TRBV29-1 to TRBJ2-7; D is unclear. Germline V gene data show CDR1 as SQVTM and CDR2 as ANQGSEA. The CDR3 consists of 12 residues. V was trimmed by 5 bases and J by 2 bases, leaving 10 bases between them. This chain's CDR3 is CSVFTAPYEQYF. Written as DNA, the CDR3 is TGCAGCGTTTTTACAGCCCCCTACGAGCAGTACTTC.

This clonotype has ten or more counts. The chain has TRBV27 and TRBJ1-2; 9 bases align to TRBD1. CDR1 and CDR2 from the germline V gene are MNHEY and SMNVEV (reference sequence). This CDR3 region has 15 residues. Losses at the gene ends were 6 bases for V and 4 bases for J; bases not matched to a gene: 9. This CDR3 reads CASRGTGGAGYGYTF. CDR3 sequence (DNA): TGTGCCAGCAGGGGAACAGGGGGCGCGGGCTATGGCTACACCTTC.

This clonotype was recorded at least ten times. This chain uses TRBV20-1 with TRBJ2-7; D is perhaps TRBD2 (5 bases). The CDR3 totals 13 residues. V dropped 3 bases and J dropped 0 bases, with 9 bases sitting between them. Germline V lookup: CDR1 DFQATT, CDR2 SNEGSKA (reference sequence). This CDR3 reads CSARTINSYEQYF. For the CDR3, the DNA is TGCAGTGCTAGGACTATAAACTCCTACGAGCAGTACTTC.

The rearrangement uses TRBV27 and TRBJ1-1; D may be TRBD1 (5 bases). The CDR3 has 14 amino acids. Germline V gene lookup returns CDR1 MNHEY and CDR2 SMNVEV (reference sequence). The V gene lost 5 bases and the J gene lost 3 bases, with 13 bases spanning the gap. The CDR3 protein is CASSPGGAHTEAFF. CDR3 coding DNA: TGTGCCAGCAGTCCCGGTGGGGCCCACACTGAAGCTTTCTTT.

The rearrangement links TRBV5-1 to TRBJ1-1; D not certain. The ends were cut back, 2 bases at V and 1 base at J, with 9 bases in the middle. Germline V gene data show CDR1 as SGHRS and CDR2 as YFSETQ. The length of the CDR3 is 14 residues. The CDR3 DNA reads TGCGCCAGCAGCTTAACCCGACAGAACACTGAAGCTTTCTTT. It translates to CASSLTRQNTEAFF.

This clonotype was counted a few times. The CDR3 is CASLLEFRGYNTEAFF. DNA of the CDR3: TGTGCCAGCCTATTGGAGTTTCGGGGGTATAACACTGAAGCTTTCTTT. The chain uses TRBV28 and TRBJ1-1, with D maybe TRBD1 (5 bases). The CDR3 runs to 16 residues. Germline lookup yields CDR1 MDHEN and CDR2 SYDVKM. Trimming stripped 8 bases from V and 2 bases from J, with 21 bases between.

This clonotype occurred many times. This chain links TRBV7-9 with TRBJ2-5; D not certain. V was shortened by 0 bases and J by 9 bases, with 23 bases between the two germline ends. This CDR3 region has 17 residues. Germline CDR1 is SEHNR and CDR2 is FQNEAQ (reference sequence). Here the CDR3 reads CASSLAEISSPPAAQYF. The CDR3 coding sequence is TGTGCCAGCAGCTTAGCGGAGATCTCTAGTCCCCCCGCCGCCCAGTACTTC.

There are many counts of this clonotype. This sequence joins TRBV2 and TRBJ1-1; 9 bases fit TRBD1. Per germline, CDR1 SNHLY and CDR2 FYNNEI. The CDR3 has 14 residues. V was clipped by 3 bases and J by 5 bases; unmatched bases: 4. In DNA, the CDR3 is TGTGCCAGCAGTGACACCGGGACAGGGACTGAAGCTTTCTTT. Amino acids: CASSDTGTGTEAFF.

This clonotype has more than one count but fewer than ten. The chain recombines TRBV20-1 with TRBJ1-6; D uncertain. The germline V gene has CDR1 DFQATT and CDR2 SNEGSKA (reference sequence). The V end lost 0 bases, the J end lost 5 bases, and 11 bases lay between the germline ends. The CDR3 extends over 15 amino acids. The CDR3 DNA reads TGCAGTGCTAGAGATCTAGAACACCATAATTCACCCCTCCACTTT. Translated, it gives CSARDLEHHNSPLHF.

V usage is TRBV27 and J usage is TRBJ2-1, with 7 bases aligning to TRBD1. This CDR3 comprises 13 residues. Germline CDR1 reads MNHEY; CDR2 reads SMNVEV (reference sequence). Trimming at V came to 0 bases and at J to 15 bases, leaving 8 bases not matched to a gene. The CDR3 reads CASSLSRGTVGFF. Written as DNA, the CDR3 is TGTGCCAGCAGTTTATCGAGAGGGACAGTAGGGTTCTTC.

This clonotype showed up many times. CDR3 sequence (DNA): TGTGCCATCAGTGAAAATCTAGCGGGAGGGCCGCCAGATACGCAGTATTTT. Protein sequence: CAISENLAGGPPDTQYF. This chain links TRBV10-3 with TRBJ2-3; TRBD2 aligns across 12 bases. The CDR3 runs to 17 residues. V lost 3 bases to trimming and J lost 4 bases; unmatched junction nucleotides: 8. Germline CDR1 reads ENHRY; CDR2 reads SYGVKD.

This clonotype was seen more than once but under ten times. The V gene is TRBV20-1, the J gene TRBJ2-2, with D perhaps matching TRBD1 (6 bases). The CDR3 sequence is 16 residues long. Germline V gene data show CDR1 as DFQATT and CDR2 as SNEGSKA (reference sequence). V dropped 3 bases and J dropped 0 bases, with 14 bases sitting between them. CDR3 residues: CSARDSSTPNTGELFF. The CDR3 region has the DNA TGCAGTGCTAGGGACAGTAGTACTCCGAACACCGGGGAGCTGTTTTTT.

The chain's CDR3 is CASSLGRNTFYNEQFF. The CDR3 DNA follows: TGTGCCAGCAGCTTAGGGCGGAACACATTCTACAATGAGCAGTTCTTC. This chain connects TRBV7-6 to TRBJ2-1; D not certain. CDR1 SGHVS and CDR2 FNYEAQ come from the germline V gene. The CDR3 contains 16 residues. V lost 1 base and J lost 3, with 13 bases in between.

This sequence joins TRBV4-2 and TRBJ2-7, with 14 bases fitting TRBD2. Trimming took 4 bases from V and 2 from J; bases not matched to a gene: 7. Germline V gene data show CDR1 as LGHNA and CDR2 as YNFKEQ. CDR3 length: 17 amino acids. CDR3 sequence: CASSPLTSGGVTYEQYF. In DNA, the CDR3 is TGTGCCAGCAGCCCTTTGACTAGCGGGGGGGTCACCTACGAGCAGTACTTC.

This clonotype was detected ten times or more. The CDR3, as DNA: TGTGCCATCAGGTCGGGGGGGGCTTCTGGGGCCAACGTCCTGACTTTC. Translated, it gives CAIRSGGASGANVLTF. This sequence joins TRBV10-3 and TRBJ2-6; 8 bases match TRBD2. Germline V CDR1 and CDR2: ENHRY, SYGVKD. The CDR3 length is 16 residues. V shed 6 bases, J shed 1 base, and the junction held 5 bases outside the gene matches.

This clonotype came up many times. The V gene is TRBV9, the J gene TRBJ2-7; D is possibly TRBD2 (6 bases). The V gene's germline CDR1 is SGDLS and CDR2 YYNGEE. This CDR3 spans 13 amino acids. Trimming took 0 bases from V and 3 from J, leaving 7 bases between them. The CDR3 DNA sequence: TGTGCCAGCAGCGTAGCGGACTACTACGAGCAGTACTTC. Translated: CASSVADYYEQYF.

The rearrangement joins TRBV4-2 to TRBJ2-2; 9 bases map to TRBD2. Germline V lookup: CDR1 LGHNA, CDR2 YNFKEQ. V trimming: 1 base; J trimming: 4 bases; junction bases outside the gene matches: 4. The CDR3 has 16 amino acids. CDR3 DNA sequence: TGTGCCAGCAGCCAAGGGAGTAGCGGGGGCACCGGGGAGCTGTTTTTT. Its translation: CASSQGSSGGTGELFF.

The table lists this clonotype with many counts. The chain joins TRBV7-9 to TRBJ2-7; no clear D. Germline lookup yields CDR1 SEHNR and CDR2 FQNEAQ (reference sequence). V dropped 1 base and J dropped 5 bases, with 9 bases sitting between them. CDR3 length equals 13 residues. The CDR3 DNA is TGTGCCAGCAGCTTAGAAGGGAAACACGAGCAGTACTTC. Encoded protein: CASSLEGKHEQYF.

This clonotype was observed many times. The CDR3, as DNA: TGCGCCAGCAGCCAATACCGGGACAGAACCGAAGCTTTCTTT. Amino acids: CASSQYRDRTEAFF. The V and J genes are TRBV4-1 and TRBJ1-1; 7 bases fit TRBD1. The CDR3 consists of 14 residues. V shed 2 bases and J 8 bases; nucleotides not matched to a gene: 8. From germline, CDR1 is MGHRA and CDR2 YSYEKL.